This T cell receptor (beta chain) was documented in a study of T cells expressing NK-cell markers (dated by TCRdb to about 2020). General notes on the study: About eight donors provided sorted CD3+CD56+NKG2C+, CD3+CD56+NKG2C- and CD3+CD56-NKG2C+ T-cell subsets, whose TCR beta-chain repertoires were profiled. Among the eight sequenced donors, seven were HCMV-seropositive and one was HCMV-seronegative. Sequencing of the libraries produced 2 x 150 bp reads on Illumina HiSeq 2000/2500, MiSeq or NextSeq. All eight donors whose samples were sequenced were randomly selected healthy volunteers, three of them men and five women.

HCMV serostatus was determined by detecting HCMV-specific IgG in serum with a commercial ELISA kit. Ficoll density gradient centrifugation was used to isolate peripheral blood mononuclear cells from blood. Reading the germline V gene gives CDR1 KGHDR and CDR2 SFDVKD. From cysteine to phenylalanine, the CDR3 is 15 amino acids long. DNA was not recorded. Study-level results and caveats: It remained unclear whether the expanded NKG2C-expressing T cell clones were specific for HCMV antigens. Those dominant clonotypes were again the most abundant among CD3+CD56-NKG2C+ cells in a few donors, at about 25-65%. In roughly six donors, the dominant CD3+CD56+NKG2C+ clonotypes ranked among the top 10 CD8+ clonotypes, making up roughly 1.0-7.5% of CD8+ T cells.

Points on this clonotype: The antigen it binds to is not known.

Data came from an Illumina HiSeq 2000. 5'RACE template switching, by which a universal primer site and unique molecular identifiers were added, was used to make TCR beta cDNA libraries. cDNA synthesis was primed from the TCR beta constant segment and was followed by two successive PCR amplification steps. The study's processing was this. Reads were demultiplexed and grouped by UMI with MIGEC, and clonotypes were assembled and quantified with MiTCR. Only TCR cDNA sequences supported by at least two reads were kept to exclude erroneous sequences. The tcR package was used for downstream repertoire analysis, and clonotypes were matched between fractions using CDR3 nucleotide sequence together with V segment. VDJmatch was used to annotate antigen specificity against VDJdb, with one amino acid substitution in CDR3 permitted. TCRdb reprocessed the public reads and reports one entry per CDR3 protein sequence, without DNA. The V and J calls were determined by TCRdb, not by the authors. For this sample, the table gives about 550,000 distinct CDR3 sequences. The ten largest clones take up approximately 3.6% of the sample.

The TCR was taken from a man younger than 30 in good health. Donor details come from another sample of the same person, matched by shared clones. The sequence joins TRBV24-1 to TRBJ2-2. The sequencing sample was made of blood T cells: a sorted CD56 or NKG2C T cell subset, CD4+ or CD8+ T cells, or bulk PBMC T cells (not recorded which). The CDR3 region has the sequence CATSDLKAATGELFF.